Each of the 28 T cell receptor beta chains below was sequenced from the same sample in a study of blood T cell repertoires in COVID-19. The repertoire was sequenced with immunoSEQ multiplex PCR; TCRdb's copy has only in-frame clones and lacks some. Found here are about 170,000 clones, about 86% of them singletons; the top ten hold about 6.5%. What was sequenced was peripheral blood. Receptor source: a woman of 80 years or more in a cohort sampled during active or convalescent COVID-19.

This rearrangement joins TRBV4-1 to TRBJ2-5, with a possible D match to TRBD2 (5 bases). The CDR3 is made up of 13 amino acids. Germline V lookup: CDR1 MGHRA, CDR2 YSYEKL. V was pared by 2 bases and J by 4 bases, with 8 bases between. The DNA of the CDR3 is TGCGCCAGCAGCCAAATAGAGGGAGAGACCCAGTACTTC. Translation: CASSQIEGETQYF.

This chain links TRBV10-1 with TRBJ2-2; D may be TRBD1 (5 bases). V dropped 3 bases and J dropped 7 bases, with 9 bases sitting between them. The CDR3 is 13 residues long. The germline V gene encodes CDR1 WNHNN and CDR2 SYGVQD (reference sequence). The CDR3 protein is CASSEGVRGELFF. The CDR3 DNA is TGCGCCAGCAGTGAAGGGGTCCGCGGGGAGCTGTTTTTT.

This chain joins TRBV3-1 (or the pseudogene TRBV3-2) and TRBJ2-3, with 15 bases matching TRBD2. The CDR3 runs 14 residues. With 8 bases clipped from V and 6 bases from J, the junction kept 3 bases outside the gene matches. Germline CDR1 LGHDT, CDR2 YNNKEL (reference sequence). The CDR3 region is CASWTSGGADTQYF. DNA for the CDR3: TGTGCCAGCTGGACTAGCGGGGGGGCGGATACGCAGTATTTT.

V usage is TRBV7-9 and J usage is TRBJ1-2; D ambiguous. The CDR3 has 16 residues. V was cut by 2 bases and J by 1 base, with 14 bases left in between. Germline assignment: CDR1 SEHNR and CDR2 FQNEAQ (reference sequence). DNA for the CDR3: TGTGCCAGCAGCTTATCCCTAACCACCCATAACTATGGCTACACCTTC. This gives the protein CASSLSLTTHNYGYTF. The full variable domain, with the rest looked up from reference TRBV7-9 and TRBJ1-2, is DTGVSQNPRHKITKRGQNVTFRCDPISEHNRLYWYRQTLGQGPEFLTYFQNEAQLEKSRLLSDRFSAERPKGSFSTLEIQRTEQGDSAMYLCASSLSLTTHNYGYTFGSGTRLTVV.

The chain links TRBV27 to TRBJ2-7, with 8 bases that match TRBD1. The length of the CDR3 is 16 residues. V shed 7 bases, J shed 1 base, and the junction held 12 bases outside the gene matches. Per germline, CDR1 MNHEY and CDR2 SMNVEV (reference sequence). CDR3 bases: TGTGCCAGCACCAAGTCGGCGGGACAGGCTTCCTACGAGCAGTACTTC. It yields the protein CASTKSAGQASYEQYF.

The chain recombines TRBV30 with TRBJ1-2; D remains unclear. V gave up 0 bases and J gave up 4 bases, with 12 bases separating them. Germline V gives CDR1 GTSNPN, CDR2 SVGIG (reference sequence). The CDR3 covers 14 residues. The CDR3 sequence is CAWSVTRAIYGYTF. Written as DNA, the CDR3 is TGTGCCTGGAGTGTAACGCGGGCCATCTATGGCTACACCTTC.

J is TRBJ2-2 and V is TRBV3-1 (or the pseudogene TRBV3-2), with 7 bases that match TRBD2. The V gene's germline CDR1 is LGHDT and CDR2 YNNKEL (reference sequence). This CDR3 is 16 amino acids long. The ends lost 2 bases at V and 4 bases at J; junction bases unmatched: 7. DNA for the CDR3: TGTGCCAGCAGCCAAATATGGGGGGGACCCACCGGGGAGCTGTTTTTT. Translation gives CASSQIWGGPTGELFF.

The CDR3 region has the DNA TGTGCCAGCAGACCCGGGACAGCATTCTACGAGCAGTACTTC. It translates to CASRPGTAFYEQYF. The chain carries TRBV27 and TRBJ2-7, with TRBD1 identical over 7 bases. Germline loops: CDR1 MNHEY, CDR2 SMNVEV (reference sequence). The CDR3 is made up of 14 amino acids. V shed 6 bases, J shed 3 bases, and the junction held 8 bases outside the gene matches.

The rearrangement links TRBV24-1 to TRBJ2-5; TRBD2 matches 7 bases. The V gene end was trimmed by 0 bases and the J gene end by 4 bases; junction bases not matched to a gene: 7. Germline V CDR1 and CDR2: KGHDR, SFDVKD. The CDR3 sequence is 16 residues long. CDR3 coding DNA: TGTGCCACCAGTGATTTGGGACGGGGGGATGGAGAGACCCAGTACTTC. Translated: CATSDLGRGDGETQYF.

There are a few counts of this clone. V is TRBV6-5 and J is TRBJ2-2; a weak D match, TRBD1 (5 bases). V was trimmed by 6 bases and J by 4 bases, leaving 12 bases between them. Germline CDR1 is MNHEY and CDR2 is SVGAGI. The length of the CDR3 is 14 residues. The CDR3 DNA reads TGTGCCAGCAGGTATCAGGGTACCACCGGGGAGCTGTTTTTT. Translation: CASRYQGTTGELFF.

The chain joins TRBV19 to TRBJ1-5, with D maybe TRBD1 (6 bases). This CDR3 has 15 residues. Trimming removed 7 bases from V and 3 bases from J, with 16 bases in between. Germline V CDR1 and CDR2: LNHDA, SQIVND (reference sequence). This chain's CDR3 is CASTTGPRANQPQHF. As DNA, the CDR3 is TGTGCCAGTACCACAGGGCCTCGGGCCAATCAGCCCCAGCATTTT. The full variable domain, its missing parts supplied by reference TRBV19 and TRBJ1-5, is DGGITQSPKYLFRKEGQNVTLSCEQNLNHDAMYWYRQDPGQGLRLIYYSQIVNDFQKGDIAEGYSVSREKKESFPLTVTSAQKNPTAFYLCASTTGPRANQPQHFGDGTRLSIL.

V and J are TRBV24-1 and TRBJ2-2; TRBD1 matches 9 bases. This CDR3 is 17 amino acids long. Per the germline V gene, CDR1 is KGHDR and CDR2 is SFDVKD. With 0 bases clipped from V and 4 bases from J, the junction kept 5 bases outside the gene matches. The CDR3 loop reads CATSDLKGTGRTGELFF. The DNA for the CDR3 is TGTGCCACCAGTGATTTGAAGGGGACAGGGCGCACCGGGGAGCTGTTTTTT.

DNA of the CDR3: TGTGCCAGTAGTATAGATCCCGCCGGGAGGGCCAGCTCTGGGGCCAACGTCCTGACTTTC. Translated: CASSIDPAGRASSGANVLTF. The V and J genes are TRBV19 and TRBJ2-6, with 8 positions matching TRBD2. CDR1 and CDR2 from the germline V gene are LNHDA and SQIVND (reference sequence). Trimming removed 0 bases from V and 0 bases from J; junction bases left unmatched: 10. The CDR3 consists of 20 residues. Based on the CDR3 plus reference TRBV19 and TRBJ2-6, the full variable domain is DGGITQSPKYLFRKEGQNVTLSCEQNLNHDAMYWYRQDPGQGLRLIYYSQIVNDFQKGDIAEGYSVSREKKESFPLTVTSAQKNPTAFYLCASSIDPAGRASSGANVLTFGAGSRLTVL.

This chain connects TRBV5-1 to TRBJ2-1; the match to TRBD2 covers 9 bases. Trimming at V came to 5 bases and at J to 4 bases, leaving 10 bases not matched to a gene. The CDR3 runs to 16 residues. From germline, CDR1 is SGHRS and CDR2 YFSETQ. CDR3 region: CASRLSGAGGYNEQFF. The CDR3 nucleotides are TGCGCCAGCAGGTTGTCCGGAGCGGGGGGATACAATGAGCAGTTCTTC.

The rearrangement uses TRBV11-3 and TRBJ2-1, with 8 bases identical to TRBD2. The CDR3 length is 15 residues. Germline V gene sequence: CDR1 SGHNT, CDR2 YENEEA. With V trimmed by 5 bases and J by 10 bases, 13 bases remained unmatched. CDR3 protein: CASSLGGAGASEQFF. CDR3 nucleotide sequence: TGTGCCAGCAGCCTCGGGGGAGCGGGAGCCTCAGAGCAGTTCTTC.

The rearrangement joins TRBV28 to TRBJ1-1, with D possibly being TRBD1 (5 bases). Germline assignment: CDR1 MDHEN and CDR2 SYDVKM. V was clipped by 0 bases and J by 1 base, with 18 bases between them. The CDR3 covers 18 residues. The CDR3 nucleotides read TGTGCCAGCAGTTTATGGCCCGGGACTAGACAACGGAACACTGAAGCTTTCTTT. Its translation is CASSLWPGTRQRNTEAFF.

This chain joins TRBV4-1 and TRBJ2-1; 9 positions agree with TRBD2. The CDR3 covers 17 residues. Germline V gene data show CDR1 as MGHRA and CDR2 as YSYEKL. With V trimmed by 1 base and J by 5 bases, 9 bases remained unmatched. The CDR3 nucleotides read TGCGCCAGCAGCCAAGGGGCGGGGGGGCCTAACCACAATGAGCAGTTCTTC. Amino acid sequence: CASSQGAGGPNHNEQFF.

V and J are TRBV10-3 and TRBJ2-1; 12 bases match TRBD2. V gave up 5 bases and J gave up 5 bases; unmatched junction bases: 7. Per germline, CDR1 ENHRY and CDR2 SYGVKD. The CDR3 spans 16 residues. The CDR3 DNA reads TGTGCCATCAGTAAAACACGGACTAGCGGGGACAATGAGCAGTTCTTC. Translation: CAISKTRTSGDNEQFF.

This clone came up once. The V gene is TRBV28, the J gene TRBJ2-1; unclear D gene. Germline CDR1 reads MDHEN; CDR2 reads SYDVKM. The CDR3 loop spans 12 amino acids. V was cut by 6 bases and J by 4 bases, with 7 bases left in between. DNA for the CDR3: TGTGCCAGCAGGATCCGGTACAATGAGCAGTTCTTC. It encodes CASRIRYNEQFF.

The chain employs TRBV4-1 and TRBJ1-2; 8 nucleotides match TRBD1. This CDR3 has 18 amino acids. Germline V gene data show CDR1 as MGHRA and CDR2 as YSYEKL. V lost 0 bases to trimming and J lost 5 bases; unmatched junction nucleotides: 14. CDR3 nucleotides: TGCGCCAGCAGCCAAGATCGGGTGGGACAGGCCTTACATTATGGCTACACCTTC. This encodes CASSQDRVGQALHYGYTF.

This rearrangement joins TRBV19 to TRBJ2-3; 10 bases line up with TRBD1. Germline CDR1 reads LNHDA; CDR2 reads SQIVND (reference sequence). V lost 9 bases, J lost 5 bases, and 14 bases stayed unmatched. The CDR3 is made up of 16 amino acids. The CDR3 nucleotides are TGTGCCAGCACCCGGATCGGACAGGGGGTTGAAGATACGCAGTATTTT. Translation gives CASTRIGQGVEDTQYF.

The chain has TRBV29-1 and TRBJ2-1, with D unclear. V was shortened by 4 bases and J by 10 bases, with 8 bases between the two germline ends. Germline V gene sequence: CDR1 SQVTM, CDR2 ANQGSEA. The CDR3 is 10 amino acids. The CDR3 reads CSVGALEQFF. CDR3 nucleotide sequence: TGCAGCGTTGGGGCACTCGAGCAGTTCTTC.

The rearrangement uses TRBV4-1 and TRBJ2-7, with D maybe TRBD2 (6 bases). CDR1 and CDR2 (germline): MGHRA, YSYEKL. V was pared by 0 bases and J by 12 bases, with 15 bases between. This CDR3 comprises 13 residues. The CDR3 protein is CASSQEGGQSLYV. The CDR3 DNA sequence: TGCGCCAGCAGCCAAGAGGGAGGCCAAAGTCTGTACGTC.

The chain combines TRBV7-9 with TRBJ1-4; D ambiguous. Germline V lookup: CDR1 SEHNR, CDR2 FQNEAQ (reference sequence). The V and J ends lost 4 bases and 0 bases respectively, with 12 bases between them. The CDR3 has 16 amino acids. The CDR3 coding sequence is TGTGCCAGCAGCTCCATACTAGTTGCAACTAATGAAAAACTGTTTTTT. Amino acids: CASSSILVATNEKLFF.

The table lists this clone with a few counts. The chain joins TRBV5-1 to TRBJ2-1; 8 bases line up with TRBD1. In germline, CDR1 is SGHRS, CDR2 YFSETQ. The CDR3 consists of 15 residues. V gave up 4 bases and J gave up 11 bases; unmatched junction bases: 14. CDR3 nucleotides: TGCGCCAGCAGCCCCCAGGGACAGGTTCTCTTTAAGCAGTTCTTC. Amino acid sequence: CASSPQGQVLFKQFF.

V usage is TRBV30 and J usage is TRBJ1-1; D is perhaps TRBD1 (6 bases). CDR1 is GTSNPN, CDR2 SVGIG, per germline (reference sequence). The CDR3 loop spans 13 amino acids. Trimming removed 3 bases from V and 4 bases from J, with 12 bases in between. CDR3 DNA sequence: TGTGCCTGGAGAGCCCCAGGGGCCACTGAAGCTTTCTTT. This sequence encodes CAWRAPGATEAFF. Supplemented by reference TRBV30 and TRBJ1-1, the full variable domain reads SQTIHQWPATLVQPVGSPLSLECTVEGTSNPNLYWYRQAAGRGLQLLFYSVGIGQISSEVPQNLSASRPQDRQFILSSKKLLLSDSGFYLCAWRAPGATEAFFGQGTRLTVV.

The chain is built from TRBV30 and TRBJ2-7; TRBD1 is a possible D gene (6 bases). The length of the CDR3 is 14 residues. V lost 2 bases to trimming and J lost 4 bases, with 15 bases between them. CDR1 and CDR2 (germline): GTSNPN, SVGIG (reference sequence). In DNA, the CDR3 is TGTGCCTGGAGTCCACAGGGAAGGTTGTACGAGCAGTACTTC. As protein: CAWSPQGRLYEQYF. Filled out from reference TRBV30 and TRBJ2-7, the complete variable domain reads SQTIHQWPATLVQPVGSPLSLECTVEGTSNPNLYWYRQAAGRGLQLLFYSVGIGQISSEVPQNLSASRPQDRQFILSSKKLLLSDSGFYLCAWSPQGRLYEQYFGPGTRLTVT.

This clone has only one observation. The chain links TRBV30 to TRBJ2-5; 7 nucleotides match TRBD1. V lost 5 bases, J lost 4 bases, and 16 bases stayed unmatched. Per germline, CDR1 GTSNPN and CDR2 SVGIG (reference sequence). The CDR3 sequence is 16 residues long. DNA for the CDR3: TGTGCCTGGGGCCAATACCTGGGGCAGGGGGTAGAGACCCAGTACTTC. Translating gives CAWGQYLGQGVETQYF.